Listed here are 27 T cell receptor beta chains from one sample, sequenced in a study of molecular identifiers for immune sequencing clone quantification. TCRdb re-analysed the PCR reads in MiXCR, keeping a single row per CDR3 protein. The repertoire consists of 600,000 to 650,000 distinct CDR3 sequences, with 15% to 20% occurring once and the leading ten covering about 0.9%. Sample: naive CD8+ T cells from blood, with Jurkat cell RNA spiked in. The subset: FACS-sorted CD8+CD4-CCR7+CD45RA+ naive T cells. The receptors here all came from a human donor in good health. Some libraries in this study had Jurkat cell RNA spiked in.

The chain recombines TRBV20-1 with TRBJ2-3; weak D call: TRBD2 (6 bases). Germline CDR1 DFQATT, CDR2 SNEGSKA (reference sequence). CDR3 length: 17 amino acids. The germline V and J ends were trimmed by 3 bases and 3 bases, with 22 bases remaining between them. In nucleotides, the CDR3 is TGCAGTGCTAGCCCGACCGCTACTAGCAGTGGTACAGATACGCAGTATTTT. It translates to CSASPTATSSGTDTQYF.

This clonotype has ten or more counts. The V call is TRBV6-2 or TRBV6-3, the J call TRBJ1-5; 9 nucleotides line up with TRBD1. The CDR3 consists of 18 residues. Germline V gives CDR1 MNHEY, CDR2 SVGEGT. The V segment lost 6 bases and the J segment 2 bases; nucleotides outside the gene matches: 14. CDR3 loop: CASRVPGQGAGGNQPQHF. CDR3 bases: TGTGCCAGCAGGGTACCGGGACAGGGCGCCGGGGGCAATCAGCCCCAGCATTTT.

A few counts support this clonotype. The chain employs TRBV19 and TRBJ1-5; the D is unclear. The CDR3 is 14 residues long. V was cut by 5 bases and J by 2 bases, with 10 bases left in between. Germline CDR1 LNHDA, CDR2 SQIVND (reference sequence). The CDR3 is CASSADWGNQPQHF. The CDR3 region has the DNA TGTGCCAGTAGTGCGGACTGGGGCAATCAGCCCCAGCATTTT.

To note about this clonotype: Being one base from a much bigger clone, this may be a read error. This chain uses TRBV20-1 with TRBJ1-4; D not resolved. Germline V CDR1 and CDR2: DFQATT, SNEGSKA (reference sequence). The CDR3 contains 14 residues. CDR3: CSAPETEANEKLSF. Written as DNA, the CDR3 is TGCAGTGCTCCTGAGACGGAGGCTAATGAAAAACTGTCTTTT.

This clonotype has a count of ten or more. The gene calls are TRBV19 and TRBJ2-5; D is possibly TRBD1 (6 bases). Trimming removed 3 bases from V and 4 bases from J, with 9 bases in between. CDR1 is LNHDA and CDR2 is SQIVND in the germline V gene (reference sequence). The CDR3 is made up of 13 amino acids. CDR3 coding DNA: TGTGCCAGTAGTATTGGGGGCCTAGAGACCCAGTACTTC. It specifies CASSIGGLETQYF.

Points on this clonotype: Being one base from a much bigger clone, this may be a read error. The chain has TRBV28 and TRBJ1-6; the match to TRBD1 covers 8 bases. This CDR3 comprises 15 residues. The germline V gene encodes CDR1 MDHEN and CDR2 SYDVKM. V lost 5 bases to trimming and J lost 6 bases; unmatched junction nucleotides: 6. The CDR3 coding sequence is TGTGCCAGCAGTACATACAGGGGGGGTAATTCACCCCTCCACTTT. Translating it yields CASSTYRGGNSPLHF.

This chain connects TRBV29-1 to TRBJ2-7; tentatively, D is TRBD2 (6 bases). Trimming left V 1 base short and J 8 bases short, with 21 bases between. Germline CDR1 reads SQVTM; CDR2 reads ANQGSEA. The CDR3 has 15 amino acids. In nucleotides, the CDR3 is TGCAGCGTTGAAGGACCCGGGCAGGGCGGGAACAAGCAGTACTTC. Its translation is CSVEGPGQGGNKQYF.

This clonotype was recorded many times. This sequence joins TRBV7-9 and TRBJ2-7; no clear D. The CDR3 has 16 amino acids. In germline, CDR1 is SEHNR, CDR2 FQNEAQ (reference sequence). The V end was cut by 5 bases, the J end by 3 bases, with 20 bases between. CDR3 region: CASSDRDRLVFYEQYF. The CDR3 nucleotides are TGTGCCAGCAGCGACCGTGACCGTTTAGTTTTCTACGAGCAGTACTTC.

There are many counts of this clonotype. The gene calls are TRBV7-2 and TRBJ1-5, with a weak D call TRBD1 (5 bases). The CDR3 length is 15 residues. The germline V gene has CDR1 SGHTA and CDR2 FQGNSA. Trimming cost V 1 base and J 9 bases, with 16 bases left between them. In DNA, the CDR3 is TGTGCCAGCAGCTTAGAGGGGAACTCCCGGTGGCCCCAGCATTTT. Amino acid sequence: CASSLEGNSRWPQHF.

This clonotype turned up a few times. A much larger clone lies a single base off, so this may be a read error. V is TRBV4-2 and J is TRBJ1-1; 8 bases agree with TRBD1. CDR3 size: 17 residues. Germline CDR1 LGHNA, CDR2 YNFKEQ. J was trimmed by 0 bases and V by 4 bases; bases with no gene match: 10. This CDR3 reads CASSPVVRGLMNTEAFF. The CDR3 DNA is TGTGCCAGCAGCCCAGTGGTCAGGGGGCTAATGAACACTGAAGCTTTCTTT.

This clonotype was seen at least ten times. The V and J genes are TRBV6-1 and TRBJ2-1; 7 positions match TRBD2. This CDR3 comprises 15 residues. V was clipped by 2 bases and J by 4 bases; unmatched bases: 5. Germline-derived CDR1 and CDR2 are MNHNS and SASEGT. Here the CDR3 DNA reads TGTGCCAGCAGTGAAAGAGCTAGCGGATACAATGAGCAGTTCTTC. Translation: CASSERASGYNEQFF.

This clonotype was counted ten times or more. The V and J genes are TRBV4-3 and TRBJ1-1, with D perhaps matching TRBD1 (5 bases). CDR1 is LGHNA and CDR2 is YSLEER in the germline V gene. CDR3 length: 16 amino acids. The V end was cut by 0 bases, the J end by 4 bases, with 15 bases between. The DNA for the CDR3 is TGCGCCAGCAGCCAAGAATCCAGGGTTTTTTCCACTGAAGCTTTCTTT. It encodes CASSQESRVFSTEAFF.

This clonotype appeared many times. The chain employs TRBV5-1 and TRBJ2-7; TRBD2 might be the D (6 bases). The ends were cut back, 7 bases at V and 3 bases at J, with 14 bases in the middle. Germline-derived CDR1 and CDR2 are SGHRS and YFSETQ. This CDR3 has 13 residues. The DNA of the CDR3 is TGCGCCAGCGGACTCGGGGACTTCTACGAGCAGTACTTC. This encodes CASGLGDFYEQYF.

The J gene is TRBJ1-4, the V gene TRBV12-3 or TRBV12-4; no clear D gene. Trimming cost V 7 bases and J 0 bases, with 18 bases left between them. The CDR3 contains 17 residues. The CDR3 DNA reads TGTGCCAGCAACCTGACCCTTACCCCTGCAACTAATGAAAAACTGTTTTTT. This translates into CASNLTLTPATNEKLFF.

V usage is TRBV6-2 or TRBV6-3 and J usage is TRBJ1-4; TRBD1 is a possible D gene (5 bases). This CDR3 has 17 amino acids. Trimming shortened V by 5 bases and J by 4 bases, and 20 bases separated the two germline ends. Per germline, CDR1 MNHEY and CDR2 SVGEGT. CDR3: CASSETPDGGSNEKLFF. CDR3 nucleotides: TGTGCCAGCAGTGAGACGCCAGATGGGGGGAGTAATGAAAAACTGTTTTTT.

The gene calls are TRBV12-3 or TRBV12-4 and TRBJ1-3, with D possibly matching TRBD1 (5 bases). Trimming took 3 bases from V and 4 from J, leaving 10 bases between them. The CDR3 is 14 residues long. CDR3 DNA: TGTGCCAGCAGTTTCGGGGGGTTAGGAAACACCATATATTTT. This gives the protein CASSFGGLGNTIYF.

This clonotype was detected ten times or more. V gene TRBV4-2 combines with J gene TRBJ2-7, with 8 bases that match TRBD2. The length of the CDR3 is 14 residues. Looked up from germline, CDR1 is LGHNA and CDR2 is YNFKEQ. The J segment lost 3 bases and the V segment lost 4 bases, leaving 5 bases of the junction unmatched. The CDR3 nucleotides are TGTGCCAGCAGCCCAAGCGGGAGTGGCTACGAGCAGTACTTC. This gives the protein CASSPSGSGYEQYF.

This clonotype was seen many times. The rearrangement joins TRBV27 to TRBJ1-6, with D unresolved. Germline CDR1 reads MNHEY; CDR2 reads SMNVEV (reference sequence). Trimming cost V 2 bases and J 8 bases, with 7 bases left between them. The CDR3 covers 13 residues. The CDR3 bases are TGTGCCAGCAGTTTACAACAGCATTCACCCCTCCACTTT. Translating gives CASSLQQHSPLHF.

About this clonotype: A much larger clonotype is one base distant, so this may be a read error. CDR3 nucleotides: TGTGCCAGCAGTCCTCCCCGGGCCCACACAGATACGCGGTATTTT. Protein product: CASSPPRAHTDTRYF. The genes are TRBV27 and TRBJ2-3, with D unresolved. This CDR3 has 15 residues. Looked up from germline, CDR1 is MNHEY and CDR2 is SMNVEV (reference sequence).

The J gene is TRBJ2-7, the V gene TRBV19; TRBD1 is a possible D gene (6 bases). The CDR3 sequence is 15 residues long. Trimming cost V 3 bases and J 2 bases, with 14 bases left between them. Germline-derived CDR1 and CDR2 are LNHDA and SQIVND (reference sequence). In DNA form, the CDR3 reads TGTGCCAGTAGTATTGGTCAGGGGTTCACCTACGAGCAGTACTTC. This gives the protein CASSIGQGFTYEQYF.

As regards this clonotype: This sequence may be a read error, since a much larger clone differs from it by one base. The V and J genes are TRBV9 and TRBJ2-5; tentatively, D is TRBD2 (6 bases). The CDR3 length is 14 residues. Germline assignment: CDR1 SGDLS and CDR2 YYNGEE. Trimming shortened V by 4 bases and J by 1 base, and 11 bases separated the two germline ends. CDR3: CASSPVTSQETQYF. In DNA form, the CDR3 reads TGTGCCAGCAGCCCCGTGACTAGCCAAGAGACCCAGTACTTC.

This clonotype was detected ten times or more. V is TRBV12-3 or TRBV12-4 and J is TRBJ2-2; perhaps TRBD1 as D (5 bases). The germline V and J ends were trimmed by 0 bases and 6 bases, with 11 bases remaining between them. This CDR3 region has 15 residues. The CDR3 DNA sequence: TGTGCCAGCAGTTTAGCAGGGGCCTTCTCCGGGGAGCTGTTTTTT. Amino acid sequence: CASSLAGAFSGELFF.

Comments on this clonotype: This sequence may be a read error, since a much larger clone differs from it by one base. The chain couples TRBV9 to TRBJ2-3; D is possibly TRBD2 (6 bases). Between the trimmed V and J ends, which lost 3 bases and 3 bases, there was a span of 17 bases. Germline lookup yields CDR1 SGDLS and CDR2 YYNGEE. CDR3 length: 16 residues. The CDR3: CASSAFLARETDTQYF. CDR3 DNA sequence: TGTGCCAGCAGCGCCTTTCTAGCGAGGGAGACAGATACGCAGTATTTT.

This clonotype was observed a few times. This chain joins TRBV4-3 and TRBJ2-1; weak D call: TRBD1 (6 bases). V gave up 0 bases and J gave up 7 bases, with 13 bases separating them. The CDR3 is 15 residues long. CDR1 and CDR2 (germline): LGHNA, YSLEER. The CDR3 region is CASSQDSGARNEQFF. CDR3 DNA sequence: TGCGCCAGCAGCCAAGATTCAGGGGCGAGGAATGAGCAGTTCTTC.

This clonotype was seen a few times. CDR3 amino acids: CASSDNPDREGRTGELFF. CDR3 DNA: TGTGCCAGCAGTGATAATCCTGACCGGGAGGGAAGGACCGGGGAGCTGTTTTTT. V is TRBV2 and J is TRBJ2-2; 8 nucleotides align to TRBD2. This CDR3 is built from 18 residues. The V and J ends lost 3 bases and 5 bases, in that order; junction bases with no gene match: 14. Germline V gene data show CDR1 as SNHLY and CDR2 as FYNNEI.

To note about this clonotype: This may arise from a read error, as a much more abundant clone is one base away. The chain carries TRBV9 and TRBJ2-2; perhaps TRBD1 as D (6 bases). The CDR3 consists of 17 residues. CDR1 and CDR2 (germline): SGDLS, YYNGEE. The CDR3 loop is CACSVMPEGVSTGELFF. Written as DNA, the CDR3 is TGTGCCTGCAGCGTAATGCCCGAGGGGGTTAGCACCGGGGAGCTGTTTTTT.

Many counts were recorded for this clonotype. V gene TRBV10-3 combines with J gene TRBJ2-3, with TRBD2 identical over 10 bases. The CDR3 is 16 residues long. The J segment lost 3 bases and the V segment lost 2 bases, leaving 5 bases of the junction unmatched. Germline loops: CDR1 ENHRY, CDR2 SYGVKD. CDR3 DNA: TGTGCCATCAGTGAGCACGGACTAGCGGAAACAGATACGCAGTATTTT. Its translation is CAISEHGLAETDTQYF.